The 21 T cell receptor beta chains listed next were all sequenced from one sample in a study of beta chain features in type 1 diabetes. TCRB transcripts that were expressed got sequenced, as all of the isolated RNA had been reverse transcribed. The protocol was immunoSEQ multiplex PCR, while the TCRdb copy is restricted to in-frame clones and leaves out a portion. The sample lists about half a million clones; roughly 10% were seen once. The sequenced sample was naive CD4+ T cells from blood. These receptors originate from a young woman in good health.

The genes are TRBV30 and TRBJ2-3, with 11 positions matching TRBD2. The germline gives CDR1 GTSNPN, CDR2 SVGIG (reference sequence). Unmatched junction bases numbered 7, after V lost 3 bases and J lost 5 bases. This CDR3 is built from 15 residues. The CDR3 here is CAWRVGSGRGDTQYF. The CDR3 DNA reads TGTGCCTGGAGGGTGGGTAGCGGGAGGGGAGATACGCAGTATTTT.

A few counts support this clone. The chain is built from TRBV14 and TRBJ1-5; D not certain. The CDR3 has 13 residues. Looked up from germline, CDR1 is SGHDN and CDR2 is FVKESK. V lost 4 bases to trimming and J lost 6 bases, with 10 bases between them. DNA of the CDR3: TGTGCCAGCAGCCTATGGACGGGTCAGCCCCAGCATTTT. It yields the protein CASSLWTGQPQHF.

The chain employs TRBV18 and TRBJ2-7; no clear D. CDR1 KGHSH and CDR2 LQKENI come from the germline V gene. This CDR3 has 15 residues. Trimming took off 3 bases at V and 0 bases at J, with 12 bases between the two ends. Here the CDR3 reads CASSPDPGSSYEQYF. In nucleotides, the CDR3 is TGTGCCAGCTCACCGGATCCAGGATCCTCCTACGAGCAGTACTTC.

CDR3 DNA sequence: TGTGCCAGCTCACCTCTAGAGAGGAGCACAGATACGCAGTATTTT. Translated, it gives CASSPLERSTDTQYF. V gene TRBV18 combines with J gene TRBJ2-3; D call uncertain. From germline, CDR1 is KGHSH and CDR2 LQKENI. This CDR3 has 15 amino acids. Trimming left V 3 bases short and J 0 bases short, with 10 bases between. The full variable domain, in which reference TRBV18 and TRBJ2-3 provide the parts outside the CDR3, is NAGVMQNPRHLVRRRGQEARLRCSPMKGHSHVYWYRQLPEEGLKFMVYLQKENIIDESGMPKERFSAEFPKEGPSILRIQQVVRGDSAAYFCASSPLERSTDTQYFGPGTRLTVL.

V is TRBV18 and J is TRBJ2-3, with D possibly TRBD2 on 5 matching bases. The germline gives CDR1 KGHSH, CDR2 LQKENI. V lost 6 bases and J 4 bases, leaving 17 bases between the germline ends. This CDR3 is built from 15 residues. The CDR3 DNA follows: TGTGCCAGCTCGCCGACCCCCCTAGCCGCAGATACGCAGTATTTT. The encoded protein is CASSPTPLAADTQYF.

This clone was seen a handful of times. The chain combines TRBV4-2 with TRBJ2-1; D might be TRBD2 (6 bases). Germline V gene lookup returns CDR1 LGHNA and CDR2 YNFKEQ. This CDR3 is 14 amino acids long. V lost 2 bases and J 5 bases, leaving 10 bases between the germline ends. CDR3 nucleotides: TGTGCCAGCAGCCAACCGGTAGCGGACAATGAGCAGTTCTTC. It specifies CASSQPVADNEQFF.

This clone was counted between two and nine times. The chain recombines TRBV7-2 with TRBJ2-7; 8 nucleotides match TRBD1. The junction had 4 bases not matched to a gene; V was cut back by 5 bases and J by 1 base. The CDR3 runs to 14 residues. Germline V gene sequence: CDR1 SGHTA, CDR2 FQGNSA. The CDR3 nucleotides are TGTGCCAGCAGCCTGGACAGGGTTTCCTACGAGCAGTACTTC. It encodes CASSLDRVSYEQYF.

This clone was recorded a few times. The sample carries other DNA sequences with the same CDR3. The V and J genes are TRBV9 and TRBJ2-1; D remains unclear. The CDR3 length is 12 residues. Germline lookup yields CDR1 SGDLS and CDR2 YYNGEE. V lost 1 base and J 8 bases, leaving 7 bases between the germline ends. CDR3 bases: TGTGCCAGCAGCGTACGGTTCGATGAGCAGTTCTTC. This translates into CASSVRFDEQFF.

The chain has TRBV7-9 and TRBJ2-3; D remains unclear. Trimming removed 2 bases at V and 3 bases at J, with 6 bases between. CDR1 is SEHNR and CDR2 is FQNEAQ in the germline V gene (reference sequence). The length of the CDR3 is 13 residues. Here the CDR3 DNA reads TGTGCCAGCAGCTTATTAACGACAGATACGCAGTATTTT. Amino acids: CASSLLTTDTQYF. Drawing the rest from reference TRBV7-9 and TRBJ2-3, the complete variable domain is DTGVSQNPRHKITKRGQNVTFRCDPISEHNRLYWYRQTLGQGPEFLTYFQNEAQLEKSRLLSDRFSAERPKGSFSTLEIQRTEQGDSAMYLCASSLLTTDTQYFGPGTRLTVL.

This clone was observed a few times. The chain joins TRBV9 to TRBJ1-5; tentative D call: TRBD1 (6 bases). The CDR3 totals 14 residues. The germline V gene has CDR1 SGDLS and CDR2 YYNGEE. The ends were cut back, 0 bases at V and 6 bases at J, with 10 bases in the middle. CDR3 in DNA: TGTGCCAGCAGCGTAGATCAGGGGAGTCAGCCCCAGCATTTT. Its protein is CASSVDQGSQPQHF.

A few counts support this clone. The V call is TRBV7-2, the J call TRBJ2-7; D uncertain. Trimming pared 6 bases from V and 0 bases from J, leaving 15 bases between. The CDR3 spans 15 residues. Germline V CDR1 and CDR2: SGHTA, FQGNSA. CDR3 DNA sequence: TGTGCCAGCAGTGCCCGGGCAGGCGGCTCCTACGAGCAGTACGTC. Amino acid sequence: CASSARAGGSYEQYV.

The chain has TRBV6-5 and TRBJ1-1; weak D call: TRBD1 (6 bases). Trimming took 7 bases from V and 1 from J, leaving 10 bases between them. The V gene's germline CDR1 is MNHEY and CDR2 SVGAGI. This CDR3 has 13 amino acids. The CDR3 DNA reads as TGTGCCAGCAAGAGGACAGAGAACACTGAAGCTTTCTTT. Translating it yields CASKRTENTEAFF.

Only a few counts were recorded for this clone. The chain has TRBV30 and TRBJ2-6, with D unclear. Per the germline V gene, CDR1 is GTSNPN and CDR2 is SVGIG (reference sequence). The ends were cut back, 5 bases at V and 0 bases at J, with 11 bases in the middle. This CDR3 comprises 15 residues. CDR3 sequence: CAWDQERSGANVLTF. CDR3 DNA sequence: TGTGCCTGGGATCAGGAGCGCTCTGGGGCCAACGTCCTGACTTTC.

In this sample, this clone turned up a few times. The CDR3 loop is CASRAGTDNSPLHF. CDR3 nucleotides: TGTGCCAGCAGAGCCGGGACAGATAATTCACCCCTCCACTTT. The chain is built from TRBV25-1 and TRBJ1-6; 7 nucleotides align to TRBD1. After removal of 6 bases from V and 5 bases from J, the junction contained 4 bases not matched to a gene. Germline V lookup: CDR1 MGHDK, CDR2 SYGVNS. There are 14 residues in the CDR3.

This clone appeared a few times. The chain employs TRBV5-1 and TRBJ2-1; no definite D call. Trimming cost V 4 bases and J 7 bases, with 15 bases left between them. The CDR3 is 14 amino acids. The germline V gene has CDR1 SGHRS and CDR2 YFSETQ. As DNA, the CDR3 is TGCGCCAGCAGCCCAGACACTCCCGCAAATGAGCAGTTCTTC. It yields the protein CASSPDTPANEQFF.

This clone was detected ten times or more. This chain connects TRBV7-9 to TRBJ2-1, with TRBD1 as a possible D gene (6 bases). The ends were cut back, 1 base at V and 6 bases at J, with 10 bases in the middle. There are 14 residues in the CDR3. Germline V gene lookup returns CDR1 SEHNR and CDR2 FQNEAQ (reference sequence). The CDR3: CASSLVAGVNEQFF. CDR3 nucleotide sequence: TGTGCCAGCAGCTTAGTAGCAGGGGTCAATGAGCAGTTCTTC.

Note on this clone: Other DNA sequences within the sample encode an identical CDR3. The V gene is TRBV29-1, the J gene TRBJ2-1; TRBD2 matches 10 bases. After removal of 6 bases from V and 4 bases from J, the junction contained 6 bases not matched to a gene. The CDR3 consists of 14 residues. Germline V gene lookup returns CDR1 SQVTM and CDR2 ANQGSEA. Written as DNA, the CDR3 is TGCAGCGTCGAAAGCGGGGGGGATTACAATGAGCAGTTCTTC. Translated, it gives CSVESGGDYNEQFF.

This chain connects TRBV28 to TRBJ1-1; perhaps TRBD1 as D (5 bases). Germline V gene lookup returns CDR1 MDHEN and CDR2 SYDVKM. This CDR3 comprises 14 residues. Trimming took off 2 bases at V and 1 base at J, with 8 bases between the two ends. Written as DNA, the CDR3 is TGTGCCAGCAGTTTAATAGGGGAGAACACTGAAGCTTTCTTT. This gives the protein CASSLIGENTEAFF.

The chain joins TRBV6-5 to TRBJ2-2, with a tentative D call TRBD1 (5 bases). Trimming stripped 2 bases from V and 6 bases from J, with 13 bases between. CDR3 length: 15 amino acids. Germline V lookup: CDR1 MNHEY, CDR2 SVGAGI. The CDR3 is CASSYQGVRSGELFF. CDR3 nucleotide sequence: TGTGCCAGCAGTTACCAGGGCGTTAGGTCCGGGGAGCTGTTTTTT.

This clone was counted only a few times. The rearrangement joins TRBV4-2 to TRBJ2-5, with TRBD1 matching 9 bases. Germline CDR1 is LGHNA and CDR2 is YNFKEQ. The ends lost 4 bases at V and 4 bases at J; junction bases unmatched: 13. The CDR3 length is 17 residues. The CDR3 sequence is CASSPPHGQGSTETQYF. CDR3 coding DNA: TGTGCCAGCAGCCCACCTCACGGACAGGGGAGTACAGAGACCCAGTACTTC.

In this sample, this clone turned up a few times. This chain connects TRBV28 to TRBJ2-5; D gene uncertain. V was trimmed by 3 bases and J by 2 bases, leaving 13 bases between them. CDR1 MDHEN and CDR2 SYDVKM come from the germline V gene. This CDR3 is built from 15 residues. The CDR3 nucleotides are TGTGCCAGCAGTTTTTCGCCAGCAACACAAGAGACCCAGTACTTC. Translation gives CASSFSPATQETQYF.